The 22 T cell receptor beta chains listed next were all sequenced from one sample in a study of T-cell reconstitution after alpha-beta-depleted transplantation in children. A TCRbeta library incorporating unique molecular identifiers was prepared. One entry per CDR3 protein, called by TCRdb with MiXCR from the PCR reads. The table lists 380,000 or so distinct CDR3 sequences, about 14% of them singletons. Here the sequenced sample was PBMCs, taken from the stem cell graft. These receptor sequences come from a human donor who donated a stem cell graft to a child with Fanconi anemia.

This clonotype has ten or more counts. The V and J genes are TRBV28 and TRBJ2-5, with D unresolved. Germline CDR1 and CDR2: MDHEN and SYDVKM. The CDR3 is 13 residues long. Trimming cost V 5 bases and J 5 bases, with 12 bases left between them. The CDR3 loop is CASSPSEGETQYF. CDR3 in DNA: TGTGCCAGCAGTCCCTCCGAAGGGGAGACCCAGTACTTC.

The chain combines TRBV4-2 with TRBJ1-1; D remains ambiguous. The CDR3 spans 13 residues. V lost 2 bases and J lost 5, with 9 bases in between. Germline CDR1 reads LGHNA; CDR2 reads YNFKEQ. The CDR3, as DNA: TGTGCCAGCAGCCAACCGACGGGGACTGAAGCTTTCTTT. Amino acids: CASSQPTGTEAFF.

This clonotype has at least ten counts. The V call is TRBV5-1, the J call TRBJ2-1; D gene unclear. CDR3 length equals 12 residues. CDR1 and CDR2 from the germline V gene are SGHRS and YFSETQ. V was trimmed by 0 bases and J by 5 bases, leaving 3 bases between them. DNA of the CDR3: TGCGCCAGCAGCTTGGACAACAATGAGCAGTTCTTC. Protein product: CASSLDNNEQFF. The whole variable domain, filled in from reference TRBV5-1 and TRBJ2-1, reads KAGVTQTPRYLIKTRGQQVTLSCSPISGHRSVSWYQQTPGQGLQFLFEYFSETQRNKGNFPGRFSGRQFSNSRSEMNVSTLELGDSALYLCASSLDNNEQFFGPGTRLTVL.

This clonotype was counted ten times or more. The chain links TRBV10-3 to TRBJ2-5; 9 bases map to TRBD1. The CDR3 spans 13 residues. Germline V lookup: CDR1 ENHRY, CDR2 SYGVKD. J was trimmed by 5 bases and V by 6 bases; bases with no gene match: 4. The CDR3 DNA reads as TGTGCCATCAGCGGACAGGGGTTGGAGACCCAGTACTTC. Its translation: CAISGQGLETQYF.

This chain joins TRBV12-3 or TRBV12-4 and TRBJ2-7; D remains ambiguous. The CDR3 has 13 residues. V was clipped by 3 bases and J by 2 bases, with 8 bases between them. As DNA, the CDR3 is TGTGCCAGCAGTTTGGTCGGCCCCTACGAGCAGTACGTC. Amino acid sequence: CASSLVGPYEQYV.

This clonotype was counted many times. The rearrangement joins TRBV12-3 or TRBV12-4 to TRBJ1-2, with 9 bases that match TRBD1. The CDR3 is 15 residues long. Trimming took 5 bases from V and 6 from J; bases not matched to a gene: 10. Here the CDR3 DNA reads TGTGCCAGCAGTCCAACAGGGGGCGAATACAATGGCTACACCTTC. The encoded protein is CASSPTGGEYNGYTF.

This clonotype has just a few counts. The chain recombines TRBV20-1 with TRBJ2-1; 8 bases fit TRBD2. Trimming at V came to 3 bases and at J to 2 bases, leaving 3 bases not matched to a gene. Germline lookup yields CDR1 DFQATT and CDR2 SNEGSKA (reference sequence). The CDR3 spans 14 residues. CDR3 loop: CSASGGAAYNEQFF. CDR3 DNA sequence: TGCAGTGCTAGCGGGGGGGCCGCCTACAATGAGCAGTTCTTC.

This clonotype appeared a few times. V gene TRBV29-1 combines with J gene TRBJ1-2, with a weak D call TRBD1 (5 bases). There are 13 residues in the CDR3. From germline, CDR1 is SQVTM and CDR2 ANQGSEA. With 3 bases removed from V and 5 bases from J, the gap between germline ends came to 13 bases. CDR3 residues: CSVDDQGPYGYTF. CDR3 nucleotides: TGCAGCGTTGATGACCAGGGACCTTATGGCTACACCTTC.

This clonotype came up a few times. This sequence joins TRBV12-3 or TRBV12-4 and TRBJ1-1; no reliable D call. V lost 6 bases to trimming and J lost 6 bases, with 17 bases between them. This CDR3 is built from 14 residues. CDR3: CASRVREGSAEAFF. The CDR3 DNA reads as TGTGCCAGCAGGGTAAGGGAAGGAAGTGCTGAAGCTTTCTTT.

This clonotype was counted between two and nine times. The V call is TRBV27, the J call TRBJ2-7, with TRBD2 matching over 10 bases. In germline, CDR1 is MNHEY, CDR2 SMNVEV (reference sequence). After removal of 0 bases from V and 2 bases from J, the junction contained 1 base not matched to a gene. CDR3 length: 15 residues. The CDR3 DNA follows: TGTGCCAGCAGTTTATCTAGCGGGGGGACCTACGAGCAGTACTTC. It codes for CASSLSSGGTYEQYF.

The rearrangement links TRBV7-9 to TRBJ1-4, with 8 positions matching TRBD1. CDR1 and CDR2 (germline): SEHNR, FQNEAQ (reference sequence). V gave up 8 bases and J gave up 8 bases; unmatched junction bases: 7. The CDR3 has 13 residues. For the CDR3, the DNA is TGTGCCAGCCTTCGGACAGGGAGCGAAAAACTGTTTTTT. It codes for CASLRTGSEKLFF.

This chain joins TRBV19 and TRBJ1-5, with a possible D match to TRBD1 (5 bases). The germline V gene has CDR1 LNHDA and CDR2 SQIVND (reference sequence). Trimming removed 5 bases at V and 3 bases at J, with 17 bases between. This CDR3 is 16 amino acids long. CDR3 protein: CASSPIWSRDNQPQHF. The CDR3 nucleotides read TGTGCCAGTAGTCCAATCTGGAGCAGGGACAATCAGCCCCAGCATTTT.

This clonotype was recorded a few times. This chain joins TRBV20-1 and TRBJ2-1, with 9 bases matching TRBD2. From germline, CDR1 is DFQATT and CDR2 SNEGSKA (reference sequence). The CDR3 sequence is 15 residues long. V shed 5 bases and J 7 bases; nucleotides not matched to a gene: 12. The CDR3 sequence is CSAQAGGGVENEQFF. The CDR3 DNA reads TGCAGTGCTCAAGCCGGCGGGGGGGTGGAGAATGAGCAGTTCTTC.

The table lists this clonotype with a few counts. This chain links TRBV6-5 with TRBJ2-7, with D unresolved. Germline V gene data show CDR1 as MNHEY and CDR2 as SVGAGI. This CDR3 spans 13 amino acids. The germline V and J ends were trimmed by 0 bases and 6 bases, with 9 bases remaining between them. CDR3 amino acids: CASSYSSRVEQYF. The CDR3 DNA follows: TGTGCCAGCAGTTACTCGAGCCGGGTCGAGCAGTACTTC.

The chain combines TRBV4-3 with TRBJ1-4; D may be TRBD1 (5 bases). The CDR3 length is 15 residues. Deletions cut 1 base from V and 3 bases from J, with 9 bases between. Germline CDR1 reads LGHNA; CDR2 reads YSLEER. The CDR3 sequence: CASSQVGGSNEKLFF. CDR3 bases: TGCGCCAGCAGCCAAGTCGGGGGGTCTAATGAAAAACTGTTTTTT.

A word on this clonotype: A clone one base away is much larger, so this may be a read error. The chain uses TRBV4-2 and TRBJ2-1; D call uncertain. Germline lookup yields CDR1 LGHNA and CDR2 YNFKEQ. V was clipped by 4 bases and J by 7 bases, with 11 bases between them. The CDR3 is 13 amino acids. The DNA of the CDR3 is TGTGCCAGCAGCCTCGACTTGATGAATGAGCAGTTCTTC. Its translation is CASSLDLMNEQFF.

This clonotype was seen ten or more times. V gene TRBV10-1 combines with J gene TRBJ2-1; D is unclear. Germline V lookup: CDR1 WNHNN, CDR2 SYGVQD (reference sequence). This CDR3 is 12 amino acids long. Trimming pared 3 bases from V and 8 bases from J, leaving 8 bases between. CDR3: CASSDSGYEQFF. The CDR3 bases are TGCGCCAGCAGTGATTCGGGCTATGAGCAGTTCTTC.

This clonotype has ten or more counts. V gene TRBV20-1 combines with J gene TRBJ2-3, with 10 positions matching TRBD2. The CDR3 is 18 amino acids. The V and J ends lost 1 base and 2 bases, in that order; junction bases with no gene match: 12. Germline CDR1 DFQATT, CDR2 SNEGSKA (reference sequence). The CDR3 region is CSARGVVAGGTNTDTQYF. CDR3 coding DNA: TGCAGTGCTAGAGGGGTGGTAGCGGGGGGAACTAACACAGATACGCAGTATTTT.

This clonotype was detected only a few times. The junction does not match germline at one end; this may be a read error. The J gene is TRBJ2-1, the V gene TRBV30; D is uncertain. This CDR3 is built from 15 residues. Germline V gene sequence: CDR1 GTSNPN, CDR2 SVGIG (reference sequence). The CDR3 nucleotides are TGTGCCTGGGGTGTACCGAAAAGCTCCTACAATGAGCAGTTCTTC. Encoded protein: CAWGVPKSSYNEQFF.

This clonotype was detected ten times or more. The V gene is TRBV4-2, the J gene TRBJ2-5, with 7 bases that match TRBD1. V gave up 1 base and J gave up 5 bases; unmatched junction bases: 4. This CDR3 spans 14 amino acids. The germline V gene has CDR1 LGHNA and CDR2 YNFKEQ. CDR3 residues: CASSQGQGEETQYF. DNA for the CDR3: TGTGCCAGCAGCCAAGGCCAGGGGGAGGAGACCCAGTACTTC.

The chain carries TRBV20-1 and TRBJ2-3; 7 bases are a match to TRBD2. Germline CDR1 and CDR2: DFQATT and SNEGSKA (reference sequence). With V trimmed by 7 bases and J by 3 bases, 10 bases remained unmatched. There are 14 residues in the CDR3. The CDR3 nucleotides are TGCAGTGAAAAGAGAGCGGGGAGTACAGATACGCAGTATTTT. It codes for CSEKRAGSTDTQYF.

V is TRBV11-2 and J is TRBJ2-2; D perhaps matches TRBD1 (6 bases). Germline V gene sequence: CDR1 SGHAT, CDR2 FQNNGV. V was clipped by 6 bases and J by 4 bases, with 9 bases between them. The CDR3 loop spans 13 amino acids. CDR3 coding DNA: TGTGCCAGCAGTACAGGGCGCACCGGGGAGCTGTTTTTT. It yields the protein CASSTGRTGELFF.